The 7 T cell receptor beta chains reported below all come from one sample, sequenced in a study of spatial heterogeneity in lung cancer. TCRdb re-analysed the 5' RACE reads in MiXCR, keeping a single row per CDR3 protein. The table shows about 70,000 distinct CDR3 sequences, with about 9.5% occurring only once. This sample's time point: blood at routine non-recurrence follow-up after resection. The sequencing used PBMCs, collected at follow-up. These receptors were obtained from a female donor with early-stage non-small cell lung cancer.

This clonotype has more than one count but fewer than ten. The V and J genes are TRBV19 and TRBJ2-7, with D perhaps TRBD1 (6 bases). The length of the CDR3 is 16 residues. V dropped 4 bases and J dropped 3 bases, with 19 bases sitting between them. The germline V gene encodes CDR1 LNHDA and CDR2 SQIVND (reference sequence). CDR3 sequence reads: CASSTYADSRFYEQYF. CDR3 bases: TGTGCCAGTAGTACTTACGCGGACAGCAGATTCTACGAGCAGTACTTC. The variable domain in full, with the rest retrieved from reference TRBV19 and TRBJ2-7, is DGGITQSPKYLFRKEGQNVTLSCEQNLNHDAMYWYRQDPGQGLRLIYYSQIVNDFQKGDIAEGYSVSREKKESFPLTVTSAQKNPTAFYLCASSTYADSRFYEQYFGPGTRLTVT.

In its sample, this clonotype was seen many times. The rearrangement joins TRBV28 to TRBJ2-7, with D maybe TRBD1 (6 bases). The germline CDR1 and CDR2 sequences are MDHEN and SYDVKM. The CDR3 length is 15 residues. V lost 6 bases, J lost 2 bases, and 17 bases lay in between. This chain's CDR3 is CASSRAGTRAYEQYF. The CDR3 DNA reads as TGTGCCAGCAGCCGAGCCGGGACAAGGGCCTACGAGCAGTACTTC.

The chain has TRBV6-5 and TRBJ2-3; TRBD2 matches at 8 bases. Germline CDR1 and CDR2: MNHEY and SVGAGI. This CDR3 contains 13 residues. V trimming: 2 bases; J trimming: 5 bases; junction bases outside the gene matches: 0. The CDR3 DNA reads TGTGCCAGCAGTTACGCGGGAGGAGATACGCAGTATTTT. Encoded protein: CASSYAGGDTQYF.

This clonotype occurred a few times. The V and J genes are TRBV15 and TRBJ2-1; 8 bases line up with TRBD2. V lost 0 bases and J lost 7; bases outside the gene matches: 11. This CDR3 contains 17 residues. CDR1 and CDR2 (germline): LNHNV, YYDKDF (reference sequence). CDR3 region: CATSRDDKRGWGNEQFF. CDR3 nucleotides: TGTGCCACCAGCAGAGATGATAAGCGGGGGTGGGGGAATGAGCAGTTCTTC. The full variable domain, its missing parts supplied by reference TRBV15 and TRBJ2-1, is DAMVIQNPRYQVTQFGKPVTLSCSQTLNHNVMYWYQQKSSQAPKLLFHYYDKDFNNEADTPDNFQSRRPNTSFCFLDIRSPGLGDTAMYLCATSRDDKRGWGNEQFFGPGTRLTVL.

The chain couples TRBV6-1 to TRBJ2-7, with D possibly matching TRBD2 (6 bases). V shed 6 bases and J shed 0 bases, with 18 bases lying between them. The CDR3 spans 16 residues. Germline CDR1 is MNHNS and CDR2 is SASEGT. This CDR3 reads CASRGWPGLSSYEQYF. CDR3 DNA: TGTGCCAGCAGGGGGTGGCCGGGACTGAGCTCCTACGAGCAGTACTTC.

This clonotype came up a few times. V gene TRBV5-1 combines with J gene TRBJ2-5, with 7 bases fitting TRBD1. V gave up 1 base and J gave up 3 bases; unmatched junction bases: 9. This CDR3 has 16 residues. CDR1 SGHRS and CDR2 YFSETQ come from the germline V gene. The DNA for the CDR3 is TGCGCCAGCAGCTTGAGTCCGGACAGGATGAAAGAGACCCAGTACTTC. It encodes CASSLSPDRMKETQYF.

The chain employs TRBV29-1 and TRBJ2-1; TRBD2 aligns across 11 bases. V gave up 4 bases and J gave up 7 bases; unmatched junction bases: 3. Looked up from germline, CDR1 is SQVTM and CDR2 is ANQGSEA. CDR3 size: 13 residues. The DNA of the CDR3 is TGCAGCGTTGTTCGGACTAGCGGGAATGAGCAGTTCTTC. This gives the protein CSVVRTSGNEQFF.